This record concerns one TCR beta chain sequence. The count of this clonotype is one. Which antigen it targets is not known. No base qualities exist here, and no much larger clone lies one base off it. These data originate in a study of blood T cells in healthy people across ages (dated by TCRdb to between 2015 and 2016). A note on the overall study: In model experiments, template switching captured roughly one uniquely barcoded TCR beta cDNA molecule for every two T cells. To track age-related changes in TCR beta repertoire diversity, the study relied on deep sequencing normalized with unique cDNA molecular identifiers. The donors were split into four age groups: young (average around 15 years), middle-aged (about 40), aged (approximately 60) and long-lived (approximately 80). To avoid experimental bias, donors of different ages were randomly spread across the sequencing lanes. Using the same blood draw, the study looked at two additional independent replicas of 1 million unique cDNA reads for two donors, one aged 18 to 30 and the other aged 80 or older. The study at large found these results: Compared with the aged group, the long-lived group had more naive CD4+ T cells, fewer expanded clones and increased TCR diversity, suggesting age selection. Observed TCR beta diversity correlated strongly with the percentage of naive T cells measured by flow cytometry. Estimates of total diversity from one million sequenced T cells were regarded as lower bounds and underestimates. Because the CMV infection status of the donors was unknown, age-related changes in expanded clonotypes may potentially have been confounded. Observed TCR beta diversity per million T cells fell roughly linearly with age, and a significant reduction was already apparent by age approximately 40. Since profiling was done on bulk unsorted PBMCs, naive and antigen-experienced compartments could not be conclusively compared.

Systemically healthy Caucasian individuals from Russia, about 38 in total and aged roughly 6 to 95 years, were included as donors. About 9.6 milliliters of peripheral blood were collected from each donor into EDTA-treated Vacutainer tubes. PBMCs were isolated by Ficoll-Paque density-gradient centrifugation, with at least 7 million obtained per sample. Trizol reagent was used to extract total RNA from PBMCs, with at least 6 micrograms per sample. The percentages of naive CD45RAhigh/CD27high T cells were determined by flow cytometry on a PBMC aliquot from every donor. The library was built by means of 5' RACE. Sequencing instrument: Illumina HiSeq 2500. A second PCR of 7 to 11 cycles was performed with a sample-barcoded 5' primer and a J-beta primer mix. A template-switch 5' adaptor carrying 12 random nucleotides introduced a unique molecular identifier onto each TCR beta cDNA molecule. Each sample yielded at least 3 million CDR3-containing paired-end reads. First-strand cDNA synthesis was performed from all RNA using the Mint cDNA synthesis kit, with priming by a TRBC-specific oligonucleotide. After uracil-DNA glycosylase treatment, a first 18-cycle PCR used universal primers M1SS and BC2_uni_R on all cDNA. In the paper's pipeline: For normalization, 1 million high-quality reads were randomly selected from each sample, with every read carrying a distinct molecular identifier. Reads with shared molecular identifiers were discarded instead of being binned into consensus sequences. MiTCR, set to a Q25 quality threshold and the strictest error-elimination algorithm, was used for CDR3 identification, clonotype clustering and error correction. A nonparametric unseen species model using Euler transformation provided a lower-bound estimate of total TCR beta diversity. TCRdb redid the processing of the public reads, applying fastp at Q25 and MiXCR, and retained in-frame beta chains. Each CDR3 protein gets just one entry, which takes the most common genes and DNA from the rows behind it. The V and J calls, along with clone size, are taken from TCRdb and not from the paper's own processing. In this sample the table shows some 1,500,000 distinct CDR3 sequences, under 55% of which occur a single time. The ten largest clones add up to about 4.1% of the sample.

Trimming removed 0 bases from V and 0 bases from J, leaving 12 bases between the germline ends. Sequences SGHRS (CDR1) and YFSETQ (CDR2) are obtained from the germline V gene. The cysteine opens and the phenylalanine closes a CDR3 of 16 amino acids. The kept DNA is CDR3 alone, 48 bases in frame from the first base. Specimen: blood. Rearrangement joined TRBV5-1 to TRBJ1-1, with the D gene uncertain. The sequence was collected from a woman aged 18-30 years in good health. Read as DNA, the sequence is TGCGCCAGCAGCTTGGGAGCGGGATACATGAACACTGAAGCTTTCTTT. The encoded protein is CASSLGAGYMNTEAFF.